Following are 26 T cell receptor beta chains from one sample sequenced in a study of CXCR3-negative and CXCR3-positive naive CD8 T cells. General study results and limits: In CXCR3-positive naive cells, the TRB CDR3s were more hydrophobic than in CXCR3-negative naive cells.

These receptors have no known antigen. The TRB cDNA libraries were prepared by 5' RACE with UMI labels. After re-calling the 5' RACE reads, TCRdb lists one entry per CDR3 protein, DNA absent. This sample's table has 84,000 or so distinct CDR3 sequences. The specimen sequenced was naive CXCR3+ CD8+ T cells from blood. Described subset: CD45RO-CCR7+CD27+CD95- naive CD8+ T cells expressing CXCR3 (TNR3+). Every receptor here comes from a human donor in good health. Some clones in this sample may be carry-over from other donors' samples.

V gene TRBV4-3 combines with J gene TRBJ2-7; the D call of TRBD1 rests on TCRdb alone, since no DNA is present to check it. Germline CDR1 reads LGHNA; CDR2 reads YSLEER. The CDR3 loop spans 14 amino acids. CDR3 region: CASSQETGGYEQYF.

V is TRBV24-1 and J is TRBJ1-5. The germline gives CDR1 KGHDR, CDR2 SFDVKD. This CDR3 contains 13 residues. The chain's CDR3 is CATSEARIKPQHF.

The chain joins TRBV7-9 to TRBJ2-5; TCRdb proposes TRBD2, but this gene call is untestable without DNA. The CDR3 consists of 14 residues. Per the germline V gene, CDR1 is SEHNR and CDR2 is FQNEAQ (reference sequence). CDR3 region: CASSPEGWQETQYF.

V gene TRBV5-4 combines with J gene TRBJ1-1. The CDR3 sequence is 15 residues long. The germline CDR1 and CDR2 sequences are SGHNT and YYREEE (reference sequence). This CDR3 reads CAETQPFARDAEAFF.

This chain joins TRBV14 and TRBJ1-1; TCRdb picks TRBD1, but there is no DNA to check that call. The germline CDR1 and CDR2 sequences are SGHDN and FVKESK. This CDR3 is built from 15 residues. CDR3 loop: CASSQDWGARTEAFF.

This sequence joins TRBV28 and TRBJ2-3; TCRdb gives TRBD1 as the D gene, but with no DNA this cannot be confirmed. In germline, CDR1 is MDHEN, CDR2 SYDVKM. CDR3 size: 13 residues. The CDR3 loop is CASSNRDSDTQYF.

V and J are TRBV23-1 and TRBJ2-7; checking the TCRdb D call of TRBD1 is not possible without DNA. TRBV23-1 is placed among ORFs of uncertain function. The length of the CDR3 is 14 residues. The CDR3 spells CASSQSGTCYEQYF.

The chain carries TRBV14 and TRBJ1-2; TCRdb names TRBD1, which stays unverified in the absence of DNA. This CDR3 is 16 amino acids long. Germline V CDR1 and CDR2: SGHDN, FVKESK. The CDR3 protein is CASSQTTRGYRYGYTF.

The chain has TRBV19 and TRBJ1-2. From germline, CDR1 is LNHDA and CDR2 SQIVND (reference sequence). This CDR3 contains 13 residues. This CDR3 reads CARRTEDHYGYTF.

The rearrangement uses TRBV14 and TRBJ1-1; TCRdb's D call of TRBD1 is untestable without DNA. The length of the CDR3 is 14 residues. Germline V gives CDR1 SGHDN, CDR2 FVKESK. CDR3 loop: CASSGDRADTEAFF.

This sequence joins TRBV30 and TRBJ2-3; TCRdb designates TRBD1, a call that cannot be tested without DNA. CDR3 length: 11 amino acids. The germline CDR1 and CDR2 sequences are GTSNPN and SVGIG (reference sequence). This CDR3 reads CASYRGDTQYF.

The chain couples TRBV2 to TRBJ2-3; with no DNA, the TCRdb D assignment of TRBD1 cannot be verified. The germline CDR1 and CDR2 sequences are SNHLY and FYNNEI. The CDR3 has 15 residues. The CDR3 loop reads CASSEGAGSTDTQYF.

The chain uses TRBV5-6 and TRBJ1-1. Germline CDR1 and CDR2: SGHDT and YYEEEE. The CDR3 is made up of 12 amino acids. The CDR3 loop is CASSLSLDEAFF.

V and J are TRBV7-4 and TRBJ2-5; the TCRdb call, TRBD1, lacks DNA for checking. The germline gives CDR1 SGHVT, CDR2 SQSDAQ. This CDR3 contains 14 residues. The CDR3 loop is CASRLAGGQETQYF.

V gene TRBV2 combines with J gene TRBJ2-3; the D call from TCRdb, TRBD1, cannot be confirmed without DNA. CDR1 SNHLY and CDR2 FYNNEI come from the germline V gene. The CDR3 spans 14 residues. The CDR3 sequence: CARGTDSSTDTQYF.

This chain joins TRBV7-8 and TRBJ2-1. The CDR3 is made up of 13 amino acids. The V gene's germline CDR1 is SGHVS and CDR2 FQNEAQ. The CDR3: CASSSSAYNEQFF.

The V and J genes are TRBV2 and TRBJ1-1. The germline gives CDR1 SNHLY, CDR2 FYNNEI. CDR3 length: 13 residues. CDR3 amino acids: CASKRGGSTEAFF.

V and J are TRBV28 and TRBJ2-1. CDR1 MDHEN and CDR2 SYDVKM come from the germline V gene. The CDR3 has 12 amino acids. The CDR3 reads CASSFPNNEQFF.

This sequence joins TRBV29-1 and TRBJ2-7. Germline V gene lookup returns CDR1 SQVTM and CDR2 ANQGSEA. The CDR3 consists of 14 residues. The CDR3 region is CSVESPRGSYEQYF.

J is TRBJ2-4 and V is TRBV6-6; TCRdb gives TRBD2 as the D gene, but with no DNA this cannot be confirmed. There are 19 residues in the CDR3. Germline values: CDR1 MNHNY, CDR2 SVGAGI (reference sequence). CDR3 amino acids: CASRHMALADQLAKNIQYF.

This chain joins TRBV15 and TRBJ2-1; as DNA is missing, the TRBD1 call by TCRdb cannot be tested. The CDR3 is 13 amino acids. The V gene's germline CDR1 is LNHNV and CDR2 YYDKDF (reference sequence). CDR3 residues: CATSRDSPDEQFF. The variable domain in full, with the rest retrieved from reference TRBV15 and TRBJ2-1, is DAMVIQNPRYQVTQFGKPVTLSCSQTLNHNVMYWYQQKSSQAPKLLFHYYDKDFNNEADTPDNFQSRRPNTSFCFLDIRSPGLGDTAMYLCATSRDSPDEQFFGPGTRLTVL.

The genes are TRBV15 and TRBJ2-2. CDR3 size: 17 residues. Germline lookup yields CDR1 LNHNV and CDR2 YYDKDF (reference sequence). The CDR3 region is CATSRDAGSVNTGELFF.

The CDR3 spells CASSKVVNRGKNIQYF. The chain is built from TRBV21-1 and TRBJ2-4; absent DNA, TCRdb's TRBD1 call cannot be checked. TRBV21-1 is marked as a pseudogene. CDR3 size: 16 residues.

The chain employs TRBV20-1 and TRBJ2-7. Germline V gives CDR1 DFQATT, CDR2 SNEGSKA (reference sequence). This CDR3 is built from 13 residues. The CDR3 reads CSARDIEVYEQYF.

The genes are TRBV12-3 or TRBV12-4 and TRBJ2-5; TCRdb returns TRBD1, unconfirmable since there is no DNA. The CDR3 totals 15 residues. CDR3 region: CASSGAGPFWETQYF.

The chain links TRBV7-9 to TRBJ2-7. There are 14 residues in the CDR3. Germline loops: CDR1 SEHNR, CDR2 FQNEAQ (reference sequence). CDR3 residues: CASSFIGDSYEQYF.